One T cell receptor beta chain is described in this entry. These data are taken from a study of blood T cell repertoires in COVID-19. Turning to the study itself: Researchers got acute and convalescent COVID-19 samples from the United States, Italy and Spain. T cells, B-cell-depleted T cells, or PBMCs supplied cDNA or gDNA.

Sequenced by immunoSEQ multiplex PCR; TCRdb stores in-frame clones only, minus some. The data contain about 190,000 clones, about three quarters of them singletons. This CDR3 has 14 amino acids. Trimming left V 0 bases short and J 7 bases short, with 10 bases between. From germline, CDR1 is MNHEY and CDR2 SVGAGI. The chain uses TRBV6-5 and TRBJ1-5, with a tentative D call TRBD1 (5 bases). This clonotype originated in a woman aged 80 or older with active or convalescent COVID-19. The material sequenced was peripheral blood. The CDR3 DNA follows: TGTGCCAGCAGTTACTCCCAGGGTTACCAGCCCCAGCATTTT. Translating gives CASSYSQGYQPQHF.